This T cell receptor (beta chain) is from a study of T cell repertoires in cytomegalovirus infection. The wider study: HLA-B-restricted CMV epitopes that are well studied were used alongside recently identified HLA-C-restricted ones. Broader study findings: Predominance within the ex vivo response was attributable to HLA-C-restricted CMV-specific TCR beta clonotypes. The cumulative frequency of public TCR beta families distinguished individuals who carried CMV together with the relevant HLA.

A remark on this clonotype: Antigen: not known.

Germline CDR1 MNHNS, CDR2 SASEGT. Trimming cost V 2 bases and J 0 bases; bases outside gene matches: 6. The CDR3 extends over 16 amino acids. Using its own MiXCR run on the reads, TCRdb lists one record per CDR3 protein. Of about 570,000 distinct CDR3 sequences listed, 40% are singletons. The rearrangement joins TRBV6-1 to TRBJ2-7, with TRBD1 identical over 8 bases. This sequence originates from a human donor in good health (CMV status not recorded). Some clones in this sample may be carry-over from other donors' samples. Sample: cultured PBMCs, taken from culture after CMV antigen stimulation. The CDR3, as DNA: TGTGCCAGCAGTGAAAGGTGGGGGACAGGCTCCTACGAGCAGTACTTC. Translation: CASSERWGTGSYEQYF.